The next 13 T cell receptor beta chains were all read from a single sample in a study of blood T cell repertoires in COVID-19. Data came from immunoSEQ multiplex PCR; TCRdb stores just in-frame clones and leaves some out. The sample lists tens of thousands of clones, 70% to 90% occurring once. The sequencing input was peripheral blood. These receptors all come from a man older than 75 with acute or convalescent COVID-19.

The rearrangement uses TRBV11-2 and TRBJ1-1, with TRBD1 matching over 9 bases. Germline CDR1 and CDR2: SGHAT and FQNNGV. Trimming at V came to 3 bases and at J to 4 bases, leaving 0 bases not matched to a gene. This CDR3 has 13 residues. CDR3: CASSLDRGTEAFF. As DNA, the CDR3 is TGTGCCAGCAGCTTGGACAGGGGCACTGAAGCTTTCTTT.

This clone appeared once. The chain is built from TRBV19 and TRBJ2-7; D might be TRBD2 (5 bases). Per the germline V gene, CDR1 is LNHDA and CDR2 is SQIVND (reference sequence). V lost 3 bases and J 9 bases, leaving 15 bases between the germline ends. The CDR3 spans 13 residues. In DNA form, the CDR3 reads TGTGCCAGTAGTATTTCTCGCCAGGACTGGCAGTACTTC. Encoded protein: CASSISRQDWQYF.

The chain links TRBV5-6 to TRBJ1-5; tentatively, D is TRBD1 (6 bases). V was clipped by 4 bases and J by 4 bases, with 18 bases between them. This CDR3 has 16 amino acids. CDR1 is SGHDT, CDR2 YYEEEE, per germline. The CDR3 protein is CASSTNRELRNQPQHF. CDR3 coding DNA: TGTGCCAGCAGCACTAACAGGGAGCTGCGAAATCAGCCCCAGCATTTT.

The CDR3 DNA reads as TGTGCCAGTAGTATAGTTAGGAGCTCCTATAATTCACCCCTCCACTTT. Protein sequence: CASSIVRSSYNSPLHF. The chain couples TRBV19 to TRBJ1-6; D ambiguous. V dropped 1 base and J dropped 0 bases, with 7 bases sitting between them. The germline V gene has CDR1 LNHDA and CDR2 SQIVND (reference sequence). The CDR3 length is 16 residues.

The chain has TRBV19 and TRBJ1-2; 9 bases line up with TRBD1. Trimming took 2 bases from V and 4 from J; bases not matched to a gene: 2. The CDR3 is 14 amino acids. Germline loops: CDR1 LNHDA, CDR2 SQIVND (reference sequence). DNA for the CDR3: TGTGCCAGTAGTATAAAACAGGGGGCCTATGGCTACACCTTC. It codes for CASSIKQGAYGYTF.

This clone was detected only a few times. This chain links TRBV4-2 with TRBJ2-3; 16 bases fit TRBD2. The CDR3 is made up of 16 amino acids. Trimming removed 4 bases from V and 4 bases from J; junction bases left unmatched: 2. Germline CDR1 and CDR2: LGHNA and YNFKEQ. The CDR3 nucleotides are TGTGCCAGCAGCCGGGGACTAGCGGGGGGGCCAGATACGCAGTATTTT. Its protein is CASSRGLAGGPDTQYF.

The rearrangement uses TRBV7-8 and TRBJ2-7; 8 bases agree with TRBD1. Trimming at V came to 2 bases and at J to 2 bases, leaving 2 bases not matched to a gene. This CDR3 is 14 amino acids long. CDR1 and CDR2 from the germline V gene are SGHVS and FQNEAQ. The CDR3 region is CASSLSTGAYEQYF. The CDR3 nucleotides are TGTGCCAGCAGCTTATCGACAGGGGCCTACGAGCAGTACTTC.

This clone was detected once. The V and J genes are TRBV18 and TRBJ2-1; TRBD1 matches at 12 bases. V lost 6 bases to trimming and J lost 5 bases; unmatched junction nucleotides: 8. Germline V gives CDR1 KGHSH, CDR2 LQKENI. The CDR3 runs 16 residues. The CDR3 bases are TGTGCCAGCTCCCAGGGGACAGGGGGCTCGAACAATGAGCAGTTCTTC. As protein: CASSQGTGGSNNEQFF.

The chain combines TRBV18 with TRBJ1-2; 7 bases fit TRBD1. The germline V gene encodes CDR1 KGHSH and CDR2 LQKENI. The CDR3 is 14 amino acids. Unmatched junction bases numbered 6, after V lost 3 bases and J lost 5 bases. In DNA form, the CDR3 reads TGTGCCAGCTCACCCCAACAGGGGAGATATGGCTACACCTTC. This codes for CASSPQQGRYGYTF.

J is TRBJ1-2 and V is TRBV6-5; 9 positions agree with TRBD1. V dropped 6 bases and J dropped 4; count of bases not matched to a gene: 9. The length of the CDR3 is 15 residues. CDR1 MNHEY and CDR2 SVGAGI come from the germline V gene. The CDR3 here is CASSYYATGGYGYTF. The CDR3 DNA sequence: TGTGCCAGCAGCTATTATGCGACAGGGGGCTATGGCTACACCTTC.

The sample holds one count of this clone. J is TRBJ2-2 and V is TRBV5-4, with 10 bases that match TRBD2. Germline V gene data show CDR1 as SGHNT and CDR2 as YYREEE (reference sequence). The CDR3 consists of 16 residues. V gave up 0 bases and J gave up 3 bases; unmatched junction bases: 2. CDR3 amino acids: CASSLERGGHTGELFF. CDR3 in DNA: TGTGCCAGCAGCTTGGAGCGGGGGGGCCACACCGGGGAGCTGTTTTTT. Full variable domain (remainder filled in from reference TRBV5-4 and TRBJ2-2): ETGVTQSPTHLIKTRGQQVTLRCSSQSGHNTVSWYQQALGQGPQFIFQYYREEENGRGNFPPRFSGLQFPNYSSELNVNALELDDSALYLCASSLERGGHTGELFFGEGSRLTVL.

CDR3 coding DNA: TGTGCCACCAGTGATTACAGCTATGGCTACACCTTC. It yields the protein CATSDYSYGYTF. The chain combines TRBV24-1 with TRBJ1-2; no firm D call. V dropped 2 bases and J dropped 4 bases, with 4 bases sitting between them. This CDR3 has 12 amino acids. Germline lookup yields CDR1 KGHDR and CDR2 SFDVKD.

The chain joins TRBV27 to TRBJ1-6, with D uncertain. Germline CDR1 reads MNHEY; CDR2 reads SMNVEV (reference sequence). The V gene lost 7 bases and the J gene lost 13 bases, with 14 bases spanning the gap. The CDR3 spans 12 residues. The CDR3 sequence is CASKRGIHPLHF. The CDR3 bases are TGTGCCAGCAAACGGGGAATTCACCCCCTCCACTTT.